The 32 T cell receptor beta chains presented below share a single source sample, sequenced in a study of regulatory T cells in long-lasting Graves disease. Construction of TCR beta libraries relied on iRepertoire HTBI primers and on Arm-PCR targeting CDR3 regions. TCRdb independently ran MiXCR on the multiplex PCR reads; one entry per CDR3 protein. The sample shows 300,000 to 350,000 distinct CDR3 sequences, about 20% of them seen only once. Time point reported: persistent/refractory GD, antithyroid drugs over 5 years with positive TRAb. Construction of the TCR library relied on RNA isolated from PBMCs. The sequencing used peripheral blood mononuclear cells (PBMCs), collected when the disease was refractory, from a patient treated with antithyroid drugs. These receptors came from a female donor with Graves disease.

This clonotype was detected ten times or more. CDR3 protein: CASSPGQSKYEQYF. The CDR3 DNA is TGTGCCAGCAGCCCAGGACAGTCCAAGTACGAGCAGTACTTC. V usage is TRBV3-1 and J usage is TRBJ2-7; D is possibly TRBD1 (6 bases). The V gene's germline CDR1 is LGHDT and CDR2 YNNKEL (reference sequence). V was trimmed by 4 bases and J by 4 bases, leaving 14 bases between them. This CDR3 is 14 amino acids long.

V and J are TRBV20-1 and TRBJ2-4; 9 bases align to TRBD2. V dropped 0 bases and J dropped 2; count of bases not matched to a gene: 8. Germline lookup yields CDR1 DFQATT and CDR2 SNEGSKA (reference sequence). The CDR3 is made up of 17 amino acids. The CDR3 coding sequence is TGCAGTGCTAGAGATGCACGCGGGAGGGCCCCCAAAAACATTCAGTACTTC. It specifies CSARDARGRAPKNIQYF.

This clonotype came up many times. The genes are TRBV6-1 and TRBJ1-4, with 7 nucleotides matching TRBD1. Per the germline V gene, CDR1 is MNHNS and CDR2 is SASEGT. Trimming at V came to 6 bases and at J to 14 bases, leaving 15 bases not matched to a gene. The CDR3 is 14 amino acids. The CDR3 nucleotides are TGTGCCAGCAGCCCAGCGGGGACAGCACAAATGCTGTTTTTT. This sequence encodes CASSPAGTAQMLFF.

The J gene is TRBJ2-6, the V gene TRBV4-1; 10 bases align to TRBD1. This CDR3 comprises 18 residues. Germline V gene data show CDR1 as MGHRA and CDR2 as YSYEKL. Trimming at V came to 2 bases and at J to 4 bases, leaving 8 bases not matched to a gene. CDR3 coding DNA: TGCGCCAGCAGCCAACCACGACAGGGGGCGCGAGGGGCCAACGTCCTGACTTTC. Amino acids: CASSQPRQGARGANVLTF.

This clonotype was counted many times. The chain joins TRBV6-1 to TRBJ1-1, with 9 bases that match TRBD1. The trim removed 4 bases at V and 7 bases at J, leaving 4 bases unmatched. This CDR3 has 13 residues. The V gene's germline CDR1 is MNHNS and CDR2 SASEGT. This chain's CDR3 is CASSAQTGGEAFF. CDR3 DNA sequence: TGTGCCAGCAGTGCCCAGACAGGGGGTGAAGCTTTCTTT.

The CDR3 bases are TGTGCCAGCTCAATTGGTCCCGTTAGCAATCAGCCCCAGCATTTT. Translation: CASSIGPVSNQPQHF. This sequence joins TRBV18 and TRBJ1-5; the D is unclear. Deletions cut 5 bases from V and 0 bases from J, with 11 bases between. From germline, CDR1 is KGHSH and CDR2 LQKENI. The CDR3 runs to 15 residues. Combining the CDR3 with reference TRBV18 and TRBJ1-5 gives the whole variable domain NAGVMQNPRHLVRRRGQEARLRCSPMKGHSHVYWYRQLPEEGLKFMVYLQKENIIDESGMPKERFSAEFPKEGPSILRIQQVVRGDSAAYFCASSIGPVSNQPQHFGDGTRLSIL.

This clonotype was counted between two and nine times. The chain combines TRBV28 with TRBJ1-4; TRBD1 agrees at 7 bases. Germline V lookup: CDR1 MDHEN, CDR2 SYDVKM. The CDR3 covers 15 residues. J was trimmed by 8 bases and V by 3 bases; bases with no gene match: 9. CDR3 sequence reads: CASSFLTGFGEKLFF. The CDR3 nucleotides read TGTGCCAGCAGTTTCTTGACAGGGTTTGGAGAAAAACTGTTTTTT.

This clonotype was counted many times. The chain combines TRBV28 with TRBJ1-2; 12 nucleotides line up with TRBD1. The CDR3 covers 16 residues. V lost 1 base and J lost 2; bases outside the gene matches: 2. Germline loops: CDR1 MDHEN, CDR2 SYDVKM. The CDR3 sequence is CASSLSGTGGNYGYTF. In DNA form, the CDR3 reads TGTGCCAGCAGTTTATCGGGGACAGGGGGCAACTATGGCTACACCTTC.

V is TRBV4-1 and J is TRBJ1-3, with D possibly matching TRBD1 (6 bases). Looked up from germline, CDR1 is MGHRA and CDR2 is YSYEKL. V was trimmed by 2 bases and J by 0 bases, leaving 14 bases between them. CDR3 length: 17 residues. As DNA, the CDR3 is TGCGCCAGCAGCCAAAATACAGGGTCTTCCTCTGGAAACACCATATATTTT. Encoded protein: CASSQNTGSSSGNTIYF.

The chain couples TRBV9 to TRBJ1-5; D gene uncertain. Trimming removed 4 bases from V and 7 bases from J, with 12 bases in between. The CDR3 loop spans 13 amino acids. Germline CDR1 and CDR2: SGDLS and YYNGEE. The CDR3 DNA sequence: TGTGCCAGCAGCCCCTTGGGTGGGCAGCCCCAGCATTTT. As protein: CASSPLGGQPQHF.

Comments on this clonotype: At one end the junction does not follow the germline gene, possibly because of a read error. This sequence joins TRBV5-1 and TRBJ1-2; 11 nucleotides align to TRBD1. CDR1 SGHRS and CDR2 YFSETQ come from the germline V gene. The length of the CDR3 is 16 residues. The CDR3 sequence is CASSLEGDRGIYGYTF. CDR3 coding DNA: TGTGCCAGCAGCTTGGAGGGGGACAGGGGGATCTATGGCTACACCTTC.

The J gene is TRBJ1-1, the V gene TRBV25-1; tentatively, D is TRBD1 (5 bases). The germline V gene encodes CDR1 MGHDK and CDR2 SYGVNS. This CDR3 has 14 amino acids. V was cut by 5 bases and J by 2 bases, with 12 bases left in between. This CDR3 is CASSNRQRNTEAFF. CDR3 DNA sequence: TGTGCCAGCAGTAACCGACAGAGAAACACTGAAGCTTTCTTT. Using reference TRBV25-1 and TRBJ1-1 for the parts outside the CDR3, the full variable domain is EADIYQTPRYLVIGTGKKITLECSQTMGHDKMYWYQQDPGMELHLIHYSYGVNSTEKGDLSSESTVSRIRTEHFPLTLESARPSHTSQYLCASSNRQRNTEAFFGQGTRLTVV.

There are many counts of this clonotype. The J gene is TRBJ1-1, the V gene TRBV5-1; a weak D match, TRBD1 (5 bases). CDR1 SGHRS and CDR2 YFSETQ come from the germline V gene. This CDR3 comprises 15 residues. V was pared by 0 bases and J by 5 bases, with 14 bases between. This CDR3 is CASSLVRGEGTEAFF. CDR3 DNA: TGCGCCAGCAGCTTGGTACGGGGTGAGGGGACTGAAGCTTTCTTT.

This clonotype was found once. This sequence joins TRBV5-5 and TRBJ1-5; 7 nucleotides align to TRBD1. The ends lost 4 bases at V and 0 bases at J; junction bases unmatched: 7. This CDR3 region has 16 residues. The germline gives CDR1 SGHKS, CDR2 YYEKEE (reference sequence). The CDR3 sequence: CASSDGTVYSNQPQHF. The CDR3 region has the DNA TGTGCCAGCAGCGATGGGACAGTATATAGCAATCAGCCCCAGCATTTT.

The chain combines TRBV25-1 with TRBJ1-1, with a possible D match to TRBD1 (5 bases). V shed 2 bases and J shed 3 bases, with 10 bases lying between them. CDR1 and CDR2 (germline): MGHDK, SYGVNS. The CDR3 covers 14 residues. The CDR3 nucleotides are TGTGCCAGCAGTGAAGGCGCAGGGTACACTGAAGCTTTCTTT. Translating it yields CASSEGAGYTEAFF. Full variable domain (rest looked up from reference TRBV25-1 and TRBJ1-1): EADIYQTPRYLVIGTGKKITLECSQTMGHDKMYWYQQDPGMELHLIHYSYGVNSTEKGDLSSESTVSRIRTEHFPLTLESARPSHTSQYLCASSEGAGYTEAFFGQGTRLTVV.

This clonotype was detected a few times. The chain combines TRBV12-3 or TRBV12-4 with TRBJ1-5; tentative D call: TRBD1 (6 bases). This CDR3 has 14 amino acids. V shed 0 bases and J shed 7 bases, with 10 bases lying between them. The DNA for the CDR3 is TGTGCCAGCAGTTTAGCGGACAGTTCACAGCCCCAGCATTTT. It is translated as CASSLADSSQPQHF.

This clonotype was found a few times. The genes are TRBV9 and TRBJ2-4; 8 nucleotides align to TRBD2. Germline CDR1 SGDLS, CDR2 YYNGEE. This CDR3 spans 14 amino acids. J gave up 8 bases and V 2 bases, and 6 bases lay outside the gene matches. CDR3: CASSVGTRGDIQYF. CDR3 DNA sequence: TGTGCCAGCAGCGTTGGGACTAGGGGGGACATTCAGTACTTC.

On this clonotype itself: One base away lies a much larger clone, so this may be a sequencing read error. The rearrangement joins TRBV5-5 to TRBJ1-2; D is unresolved. The V end lost 5 bases, the J end lost 6 bases, and 14 bases lay between the germline ends. CDR3 length: 13 amino acids. Germline CDR1 reads SGHKS; CDR2 reads YYEKEE (reference sequence). The CDR3 DNA follows: TGTGCCAGCAGTGGACCAGCGCAACATGGCTACACCTTC. It encodes CASSGPAQHGYTF.

The V call is TRBV20-1, the J call TRBJ1-5, with TRBD1 as a possible D gene (6 bases). V gave up 3 bases and J gave up 2 bases, with 11 bases separating them. The germline gives CDR1 DFQATT, CDR2 SNEGSKA (reference sequence). This CDR3 comprises 14 residues. CDR3 bases: TGCAGTGCTAGTAGGGGGAACGGCAATCAGCCCCAGCATTTT. Protein sequence: CSASRGNGNQPQHF.

This clonotype was counted ten times or more. The genes are TRBV27 and TRBJ1-1; TRBD1 is a possible D gene (6 bases). Germline assignment: CDR1 MNHEY and CDR2 SMNVEV (reference sequence). The V gene lost 2 bases and the J gene lost 4 bases, with 14 bases spanning the gap. The CDR3 sequence is 15 residues long. CDR3 sequence: CASSLSIGGLTEAFF. In DNA, the CDR3 is TGTGCCAGCAGTTTAAGCATAGGGGGTCTCACTGAAGCTTTCTTT.

Only a few counts were recorded for this clonotype. A much larger clone is a single base away; this may be a read error. This chain connects TRBV6-1 to TRBJ1-1; D is unclear. CDR1 MNHNS and CDR2 SASEGT come from the germline V gene. The CDR3 runs to 13 residues. V dropped 11 bases and J dropped 1 base, with 14 bases sitting between them. In DNA, the CDR3 is TGTGCCTGCACCTTATGGGAGAACACTGAAGCTTTCTTT. It codes for CACTLWENTEAFF.

V usage is TRBV2 and J usage is TRBJ2-7, with D tentatively TRBD1 or TRBD2 (5 bases each). CDR1 and CDR2 (germline): SNHLY, FYNNEI. The CDR3 length is 16 residues. V lost 6 bases and J lost 0, with 18 bases in between. CDR3 residues: CASRPLWGRGSYEQYF. The CDR3 coding sequence is TGTGCCAGCAGACCACTCTGGGGACGGGGCTCCTACGAGCAGTACTTC.

This clonotype was seen many times. This chain links TRBV6-5 with TRBJ2-5; D may be TRBD1 (5 bases). CDR1 and CDR2 (germline): MNHEY, SVGAGI. Trimming shortened V by 0 bases and J by 2 bases, and 7 bases separated the two germline ends. This CDR3 comprises 14 residues. The DNA for the CDR3 is TGTGCCAGCAGTTACTCCCCAGGGCAAGAGACCCAGTACTTC. This encodes CASSYSPGQETQYF.

The table lists this clonotype with many counts. The gene calls are TRBV28 and TRBJ2-6, with D unresolved. Germline-derived CDR1 and CDR2 are MDHEN and SYDVKM. This CDR3 comprises 14 residues. V was clipped by 6 bases and J by 1 base, with 7 bases between them. The CDR3 coding sequence is TGTGCCAGCAGGCGATGGTCTGGGGCCAACGTCCTGACTTTC. Protein product: CASRRWSGANVLTF.

This chain uses TRBV6-1 with TRBJ1-3; D gene uncertain. V lost 2 bases and J 0 bases, leaving 8 bases between the germline ends. The CDR3 sequence is 15 residues long. CDR1 and CDR2 from the germline V gene are MNHNS and SASEGT. CDR3 nucleotides: TGTGCCAGCAGTGAACGCTACCCCTCTGGAAACACCATATATTTT. Protein sequence: CASSERYPSGNTIYF.

This clonotype appeared many times. The CDR3 DNA sequence: TGTGCCAGCAGTTCCACGCCGGGAGCGGGTGAGCAGTACTTC. It encodes CASSSTPGAGEQYF. The chain has TRBV6-5 and TRBJ2-7; TRBD2 might be the D (6 bases). This CDR3 comprises 14 residues. V was shortened by 4 bases and J by 7 bases, with 17 bases between the two germline ends. Germline loops: CDR1 MNHEY, CDR2 SVGAGI.

The rearrangement links TRBV5-1 to TRBJ2-7; the match to TRBD2 covers 10 bases. The ends lost 0 bases at V and 3 bases at J; junction bases unmatched: 9. Germline loops: CDR1 SGHRS, CDR2 YFSETQ. CDR3 length: 17 amino acids. CDR3 DNA sequence: TGCGCCAGCAGCTTGGGCCCCAGGACTAGCGGCCTCTACGAGCAGTACTTC. It encodes CASSLGPRTSGLYEQYF.

This clonotype has at least ten counts. The chain recombines TRBV11-1 with TRBJ1-4; no definite D call. Between the trimmed V and J ends, which lost 3 bases and 1 base, there was a span of 3 bases. Germline V gene sequence: CDR1 SGHAT, CDR2 FQDESV (reference sequence). The CDR3 is 13 amino acids. Here the CDR3 reads CASSFGTNEKLFF. CDR3 coding DNA: TGTGCCAGCAGCTTTGGAACTAATGAAAAACTGTTTTTT.

Only a few counts were recorded for this clonotype. The rearrangement joins TRBV3-1 to TRBJ1-5; TRBD1 might be the D (5 bases). CDR1 is LGHDT and CDR2 is YNNKEL in the germline V gene (reference sequence). The V and J ends lost 0 bases and 6 bases respectively, with 12 bases between them. CDR3 size: 15 residues. CDR3 bases: TGTGCCAGCAGCCAAGATTTAGGCAGGGCTCAGCCCCAGCATTTT. Translation: CASSQDLGRAQPQHF.

This clonotype was counted many times. The chain uses TRBV20-1 and TRBJ1-2, with D uncertain. CDR1 and CDR2 (germline): DFQATT, SNEGSKA (reference sequence). V was shortened by 4 bases and J by 5 bases, with 14 bases between the two germline ends. The length of the CDR3 is 13 residues. This CDR3 is CSAKAGWGYGYTF. The CDR3 DNA sequence: TGCAGTGCTAAGGCGGGTTGGGGATATGGCTACACCTTC.

This clonotype has ten or more counts. The gene calls are TRBV28 and TRBJ2-2; 7 nucleotides align to TRBD1. This CDR3 spans 15 amino acids. Per germline, CDR1 MDHEN and CDR2 SYDVKM. With V trimmed by 3 bases and J by 5 bases, 6 bases remained unmatched. CDR3 coding DNA: TGTGCCAGCAGTTTCTATCACAGGGGAACCGGGGAGCTGTTTTTT. Translated: CASSFYHRGTGELFF.

Remarks on this clonotype: No conserved phenylalanine or tryptophan is present at the end of the CDR3, so a read error is the likely explanation. This chain joins TRBV11-3 and TRBJ2-7; D unresolved. Germline assignment: CDR1 SGHNT and CDR2 YENEEA. CDR3 length: 12 residues. Trimming removed 1 base at V and 7 bases at J, with 8 bases between. The CDR3 loop is CASSLGSSEQYL. CDR3 coding DNA: TGTGCCAGCAGCTTAGGCTCGTCTGAGCAGTACCTC.